This TCR beta chain was sequenced for a study of molecular identifiers for immune sequencing clone quantification. Points from the study as a whole: Among about a million naive cells, spiked Jurkat TCR RNA from a single cell was reportedly detectable.

This clonotype has a count of ten or more. Its specificity is not known. V shed 3 bases, J shed 2 bases, and the junction held 8 bases outside the gene matches. The CDR3 loop spans 16 amino acids. Libraries from naive CD8 cells were generated from approximately 20,000 to 980,000 sorted cells (with 10%, 30% or 50% RNA). CD8+CD4-CCR7+CD45RA+ sorting gave the naive CD8 T cells. TCRdb ran MiXCR on the PCR reads and lists one entry per CDR3 protein. The table has some 590,000 distinct CDR3 sequences, 25% seen once. V is TRBV12-3 or TRBV12-4 and J is TRBJ2-3, with 7 bases fitting TRBD1. The receptor comes from a human donor in good health. Some libraries in this study had Jurkat cell RNA spiked in. What was sequenced was naive CD8+ T cells from blood, with Jurkat cell RNA spiked in. Stated subset: FACS-sorted CD8+CD4-CCR7+CD45RA+ naive T cells. The CDR3 region is CASSFSGQVYTDTQYF. In DNA, the CDR3 is TGTGCCAGCAGTTTTAGTGGACAGGTCTACACAGATACGCAGTATTTT.